These 23 T cell receptor beta chains were all obtained from the same sample, sequenced in a study of T cell clonality in common variable immunodeficiency. Whole-study findings and limits: Common variable immunodeficiency TCR beta sequences reportedly had fewer deletions and N-nucleotide insertions.

These TCRs' antigens remain unknown. This table comes from immunoSEQ multiplex PCR, and its TCRdb copy is limited to in-frame clones, with some not included. The repertoire consists of roughly 40,000 clones, none detected only once. Source material: peripheral blood mononuclear cells. The receptors shown here come from a human donor with common variable immunodeficiency.

This clone was seen a handful of times. The read terminates 3 residues ahead of where the CDR3 ends, so the germline J gene completes it. The chain recombines TRBV13 with TRBJ2-3, with TRBD2 matching over 9 bases. The ends lost 0 bases at V and 3 bases at J; junction bases unmatched: 1. Per the germline V gene, CDR1 is PRHDT and CDR2 is FYEKMQ (reference sequence). This CDR3 has 15 amino acids. Incomplete CDR3 DNA: TGTGCCAGCAGCTTAGGGCTAGCGGGAACAGATACG. Its translation is CASSLGLAGTDT. The whole CDR3 sequence is CASSLGLAGTDTQYF.

In its sample, this clone was seen a few times. The read falls 3 residues short of the CDR3 end, and the missing part is taken from the germline J gene. The V gene is TRBV19, the J gene TRBJ2-2; maybe TRBD1 (5 bases). CDR1 is LNHDA, CDR2 SQIVND, per germline (reference sequence). Deletions cut 5 bases from V and 6 bases from J, with 19 bases between. The CDR3 totals 16 residues. CDR3 loop: CASSSTGAVQAGELFF. The DNA read from the CDR3 is TGTGCCAGTAGTTCCACCGGAGCAGTACAGGCCGGGGAG.

Comment on this clone: From the germline J gene comes the end of the CDR3, since the read stops 3 residues before it. The chain has TRBV23-1 and TRBJ2-7; D might be TRBD2 (6 bases). TRBV23-1 is an ORF, and what it does is uncertain. V shed 3 bases and J shed 2 bases, with 8 bases lying between them. The CDR3 sequence is 13 residues long. CDR3 loop: CASSQRGPYEQYF. The sequenced part of the CDR3 DNA is TGCGCCAGCAGTCAGCGGGGCCCCTACGAG.

Note on this clone: The read ends 3 residues shy of where the CDR3 ends; the end is completed using the germline J gene. The rearrangement joins TRBV19 to TRBJ2-5; TRBD2 might be the D (6 bases). The CDR3 runs 15 residues. With 3 bases removed from V and 5 bases from J, the gap between germline ends came to 16 bases. From germline, CDR1 is LNHDA and CDR2 SQIVND (reference sequence). CDR3: CASSIGTLEWETQYF. The DNA read from the CDR3 is TGTGCCAGTAGTATTGGGACTCTTGAATGGGAGACC.

Here the CDR3 reads CSGGTTETQYF. Incomplete CDR3 DNA: TGCAGCGGAGGGACAACGGAGACC. The rearrangement links TRBV29-1 to TRBJ2-5, with a tentative D call TRBD1 (6 bases). The sequence runs out 3 residues before the end of the CDR3; the remainder is reconstructed from the germline J gene. The CDR3 has 11 residues. V gave up 7 bases and J gave up 5 bases, with 11 bases separating them. Germline loops: CDR1 SQVTM, CDR2 ANQGSEA.

CDR3 loop: CASSPAAVLETQYF. CDR3 bases read: TGTGCCAGCAGCCCCGCGGCAGTACTCGAGACC. V and J are TRBV5-6 and TRBJ2-5; D gene uncertain. The read ends 3 residues early relative to the CDR3; the germline J gene fills the gap. V dropped 4 bases and J dropped 5 bases, with 15 bases sitting between them. CDR1 is SGHDT, CDR2 YYEEEE, per germline. The CDR3 consists of 14 residues.

This clone has ten or more counts. CDR3 bases read: TGTGCCAGCAGTTTTGGTCAGGGAAAAAGCAAA. Its translation is CASSFGQGKSK. From start to end, the CDR3 is CASSFGQGKSKAFF. The chain has TRBV6-2 or TRBV6-3 and TRBJ1-1, with D perhaps matching TRBD1 (5 bases). Coverage ceases 3 residues before the CDR3 finishes, and the germline J gene fills in the end. The CDR3 consists of 14 residues. Germline V gene data show CDR1 as MNHEY and CDR2 as SVGEGT.

A few counts support this clone. Read sequence stops 3 residues before the CDR3 end, and the germline J gene provides the missing end. The genes are TRBV19 and TRBJ2-7; TRBD2 agrees at 10 bases. V lost 8 bases to trimming and J lost 4 bases; unmatched junction nucleotides: 5. CDR3 length: 13 residues. Germline lookup yields CDR1 LNHDA and CDR2 SQIVND (reference sequence). The CDR3 bases that were read are TGTGCCAGTTCTAGCGGGGGAGTTTACGAG. Translation: CASSSGGVYE. In full, the CDR3 reads CASSSGGVYEQYF.

In its sample, this clone was seen many times. The CDR3 is cut off 3 residues early in the read; its end comes from the germline J gene. This chain joins TRBV29-1 and TRBJ2-7; TRBD2 aligns across 8 bases. J lost 0 bases, V lost 1 base, and 5 bases had no gene match. CDR1 and CDR2 from the germline V gene are SQVTM and ANQGSEA. CDR3 length: 15 residues. Here the CDR3 reads CSVEVLAGSSYEQYF. The sequenced CDR3 bases are TGCAGCGTTGAAGTCCTAGCGGGTTCCTCCTACGAG.

This clone appeared a few times. The read falls 3 residues short of the CDR3 end, and the missing part is taken from the germline J gene. V is TRBV5-1 and J is TRBJ2-3; TRBD2 matches 11 bases. V dropped 4 bases and J dropped 6; count of bases not matched to a gene: 10. This CDR3 comprises 16 residues. CDR1 SGHRS and CDR2 YFSETQ come from the germline V gene. CDR3 in amino acids: CASSPGTSGRGDTQYF. The sequenced CDR3 bases are TGCGCCAGCAGCCCGGGGACTAGCGGCAGGGGGGATACG.

This clone was seen only a few times. An end of the junction differs from the germline gene, which may be a read error. From the germline J gene comes the end of the CDR3, since the read stops 3 residues before it. This chain connects TRBV5-1 to TRBJ2-4, with a tentative D call TRBD2 (6 bases). Germline assignment: CDR1 SGHRS and CDR2 YFSETQ. The CDR3 has 15 residues. The chain's CDR3 is CASSSEGRAKNIQYF. The part of the CDR3 DNA that was read is TGTGCCAGCAGCTCGGAGGGCCGGGCCAAAAACATT.

This clone was recorded at least ten times. Read coverage stops 3 residues before the CDR3 terminus; the germline J gene supplies the remainder. The chain recombines TRBV14 with TRBJ2-6; 7 bases are shared with TRBD1. The CDR3 has 17 residues. V lost 3 bases to trimming and J lost 0 bases; unmatched junction nucleotides: 5. Germline CDR1 and CDR2: SGHDN and FVKESK. The CDR3 protein is CASSHLDRISGANVLTF. The sequenced part of the CDR3 DNA is TGTGCCAGCAGCCATTTGGACAGGATCTCTGGGGCCAACGTC.

This clone was detected many times. From the germline J gene comes the end of the CDR3, since the read stops 3 residues before it. The J gene is TRBJ2-1, the V gene TRBV6-2 or TRBV6-3; 8 nucleotides line up with TRBD2. J lost 5 bases, V lost 2 bases, and 11 bases had no gene match. Germline CDR1 reads MNHEY; CDR2 reads SVGEGT. The CDR3 consists of 17 residues. CDR3 bases read: TGTGCCAGCAGTTACCGGACGAGTGCGGGGGGACACAATGAG. This translates into CASSYRTSAGGHNE. The full CDR3 protein reads CASSYRTSAGGHNEQFF.

Only a few counts were recorded for this clone. The read falls 3 residues short of the CDR3 end, and the missing part is taken from the germline J gene. The chain links TRBV30 to TRBJ1-1, with 7 bases matching TRBD1. V trimming: 5 bases; J trimming: 6 bases; junction bases outside the gene matches: 0. Germline CDR1 and CDR2: GTSNPN and SVGIG (reference sequence). This CDR3 has 10 amino acids. CDR3 bases read: TGTGCCTGGGACAGGGCTGAA. Its translation is CAWDRAE. The entire CDR3 is CAWDRAEAFF.

This clone has a handful of counts. The CDR3 spells CASGLAGDLNFTDTQYF. The sequenced CDR3 bases are TGTGCCAGCGGGCTAGCGGGAGACCTAAATTTCACAGATACG. The chain carries TRBV2 and TRBJ2-3; 10 nucleotides match TRBD2. Read coverage stops 3 residues before the CDR3 terminus; the germline J gene supplies the remainder. With 8 bases clipped from V and 2 bases from J, the junction kept 13 bases outside the gene matches. Germline V gene sequence: CDR1 SNHLY, CDR2 FYNNEI. There are 17 residues in the CDR3.

This clone occurred a few times. The read ends 3 residues shy of where the CDR3 ends; the end is completed using the germline J gene. The chain joins TRBV19 to TRBJ1-1; TRBD1 is a possible D gene (5 bases). Trimming removed 11 bases from V and 2 bases from J, with 21 bases in between. Germline values: CDR1 LNHDA, CDR2 SQIVND (reference sequence). This CDR3 spans 15 amino acids. CDR3 DNA (partial): TGTGCCCTGGGGGGGGAGGGCCTAGAAAACACTGAA. Amino acid sequence: CALGGEGLENTE. The whole CDR3 reads CALGGEGLENTEAFF.

This clone turned up a few times. The CDR3 end falls 3 residues outside the read, so it is completed with the germline J gene. The rearrangement joins TRBV19 to TRBJ2-7; TRBD2 aligns across 12 bases. The CDR3 is made up of 13 amino acids. Germline assignment: CDR1 LNHDA and CDR2 SQIVND (reference sequence). With V trimmed by 5 bases and J by 4 bases, 0 bases remained unmatched. CDR3 DNA (partial): TGTGCCAGTAGTGGACTAGCGGGGTACGAG. Its translation is CASSGLAGYE. The full CDR3 is CASSGLAGYEQYF.

Details on this clone: The CDR3 goes on 3 residues after the read ends, and that part is filled in from the germline J gene. The chain has TRBV7-2 and TRBJ2-7, with TRBD2 identical over 8 bases. The CDR3 is 15 residues long. Trimming at V came to 6 bases and at J to 5 bases, leaving 12 bases not matched to a gene. Germline V gives CDR1 SGHTA, CDR2 FQGNSA. This chain's CDR3 is CASRSGLATSNEQYF. The sequenced part of the CDR3 DNA is TGTGCCAGCAGATCCGGACTAGCAACGTCCAACGAG.

Worth noting for this clone: The CDR3 end is not reached by the read, which stops 3 residues before it; the germline J gene fills it in. V and J are TRBV19 and TRBJ1-5, with TRBD1 identical over 7 bases. Trimming took 4 bases from V and 0 from J; bases not matched to a gene: 3. Germline values: CDR1 LNHDA, CDR2 SQIVND (reference sequence). The CDR3 spans 15 residues. The CDR3 bases that were read are TGTGCCAGTAGTAGGGACAGAGCTAGCAATCAGCCC. Protein product: CASSRDRASNQP. The full-length CDR3 reads as CASSRDRASNQPQHF.

On this clone: The DNA ends 3 residues before the CDR3 does, and the rest of the CDR3 is filled in from the germline J gene. The chain carries TRBV19 and TRBJ2-6, with 7 bases identical to TRBD1. CDR1 and CDR2 (germline): LNHDA, SQIVND (reference sequence). After removal of 5 bases from V and 2 bases from J, the junction contained 6 bases not matched to a gene. CDR3 length equals 16 residues. CDR3 protein: CASSWGQMTGANVLTF. The covered CDR3 bases are TGTGCCAGTAGTTGGGGACAGATGACTGGGGCCAACGTC.

This clone was counted between two and nine times. The read halts 3 residues ahead of the CDR3 end, with the missing end drawn from the germline J gene. The V and J genes are TRBV18 and TRBJ2-1, with D unresolved. The CDR3 is made up of 14 amino acids. Trimming took 6 bases from V and 7 from J, leaving 16 bases between them. Germline V lookup: CDR1 KGHSH, CDR2 LQKENI. The DNA read from the CDR3 is TGTGCCAGCTCGCCAAAGTCCGGGTCGAATGAG. Protein sequence: CASSPKSGSNE. The full CDR3 protein is CASSPKSGSNEQFF.

As for this clone: The CDR3 extends 3 residues past the end of the read, so its final part is completed from the germline J gene. The chain carries TRBV7-9 and TRBJ2-7; D uncertain. This CDR3 is 14 amino acids long. The ends were cut back, 3 bases at V and 6 bases at J, with 15 bases in the middle. Per germline, CDR1 SEHNR and CDR2 FQNEAQ (reference sequence). CDR3 DNA (partial): TGTGCCAGCAGCTTGGTGCAGGCCCTGAGCGAG. Its protein product is CASSLVQALSE. In full, the CDR3 is CASSLVQALSEQYF.

There are many counts of this clone. From the germline J gene comes the end of the CDR3, since the read stops 3 residues before it. The chain links TRBV5-6 to TRBJ2-7; a weak D match, TRBD1 (6 bases). Germline lookup yields CDR1 SGHDT and CDR2 YYEEEE. V was shortened by 4 bases and J by 2 bases, with 7 bases between the two germline ends. The CDR3 spans 12 residues. The CDR3 bases that were read are TGTGCCAGCAGCCGGGACACCTACGAG. Translated, it gives CASSRDTYE. The entire CDR3 sequence reads CASSRDTYEQYF. Drawing the rest from reference TRBV5-6 and TRBJ2-7, the complete variable domain is DAGVTQSPTHLIKTRGQQVTLRCSPKSGHDTVSWYQQALGQGPQFIFQYYEEEERQRGNFPDRFSGHQFPNYSSELNVNALLLGDSALYLCASSRDTYEQYFGPGTRLTVT.